The next 29 T cell receptor beta chains were all read from a single sample in a study of blood T cells in healthy people across ages. The authors ran a second PCR of about 6 to 11 cycles using a sample-barcoded 5' primer and a J-beta primer mix. TCRdb re-called the 5' RACE reads with MiXCR, one entry per CDR3 protein. The data show approximately 850,000 distinct CDR3 sequences, over 45% seen once. Sequenced input: blood. The origin of the receptors is a man aged 30-40 years in good health.

As regards this clonotype: The junction shows a germline mismatch at one end, possibly a read error. The chain is built from TRBV6-5 and TRBJ2-7; 9 bases map to TRBD2. Looked up from germline, CDR1 is MNHEY and CDR2 is SVGAGI. The CDR3 has 18 residues. DNA of the CDR3: TGTACCAGCAGTTACAGCGGGACTAGCCAAACTTTACCCTACGAGCAGTACTTC. Translation gives CTSSYSGTSQTLPYEQYF.

The rearrangement joins TRBV20-1 to TRBJ2-7, with TRBD2 matching over 9 bases. CDR1 is DFQATT, CDR2 SNEGSKA, per germline (reference sequence). The CDR3 is 12 amino acids. The V segment lost 7 bases and the J segment 2 bases; nucleotides outside the gene matches: 3. Here the CDR3 DNA reads TGCAGTGGGGCGGGAGGGACCTACGAGCAGTACTTC. Residues: CSGAGGTYEQYF.

This clonotype appeared once. This chain's CDR3 is CASSQDRDLEQYF. DNA of the CDR3: TGCGCCAGCAGCCAAGATCGGGACCTCGAGCAGTACTTC. The J gene is TRBJ2-7, the V gene TRBV4-1; D is perhaps TRBD1 or TRBD2 (5 bases each). The CDR3 loop spans 13 amino acids. Trimming took off 0 bases at V and 6 bases at J, with 9 bases between the two ends. Germline CDR1 MGHRA, CDR2 YSYEKL.

This clonotype was observed a handful of times. V and J are TRBV10-3 and TRBJ2-7; tentative D call: TRBD2 (5 bases). There are 13 residues in the CDR3. Germline CDR1 is ENHRY and CDR2 is SYGVKD. Trimming shortened V by 4 bases and J by 2 bases, and 9 bases separated the two germline ends. The CDR3 region has the DNA TGTGCCATCAGTGCCGGGGTCCCCTACGAGCAGTACTTC. It encodes CAISAGVPYEQYF.

There are a few counts of this clonotype. This chain links TRBV28 with TRBJ1-2; tentatively, D is TRBD1 (6 bases). V shed 2 bases and J shed 4 bases, with 17 bases lying between them. Germline V lookup: CDR1 MDHEN, CDR2 SYDVKM. CDR3 length: 16 amino acids. This chain's CDR3 is CASSLDFGAGVYGYTF. The CDR3 coding sequence is TGTGCCAGCAGTTTAGATTTTGGGGCAGGGGTCTATGGCTACACCTTC.

J is TRBJ1-5 and V is TRBV20-1; D might be TRBD1 (6 bases). Per the germline V gene, CDR1 is DFQATT and CDR2 is SNEGSKA (reference sequence). The CDR3 extends over 21 amino acids. With 1 base removed from V and 0 bases from J, the gap between germline ends came to 28 bases. The CDR3 bases are TGCAGTGCTAGAGGCATTGGGGGACGGGACACCAGATATTATAGCAATCAGCCCCAGCATTTT. Protein sequence: CSARGIGGRDTRYYSNQPQHF.

The chain is built from TRBV7-2 and TRBJ2-4; 8 bases line up with TRBD2. The germline V gene encodes CDR1 SGHTA and CDR2 FQGNSA. The V segment lost 7 bases and the J segment 10 bases; nucleotides outside the gene matches: 15. This CDR3 region has 15 residues. CDR3 sequence (DNA): TGTGCCAGCACGCTGACCCTCGGGGGGGCTGGTATTCAGTACTTC. It codes for CASTLTLGGAGIQYF.

The chain joins TRBV29-1 to TRBJ2-1, with TRBD1 matching 10 bases. This CDR3 region has 14 residues. Germline trimming cut 2 bases from V and 5 bases from J; bases unmatched to any gene: 3. Germline V CDR1 and CDR2: SQVTM, ANQGSEA. The CDR3 bases are TGCAGCGTTGAAACCGGGACAGGGGACAATGAGCAGTTCTTC. Translation: CSVETGTGDNEQFF.

The chain links TRBV28 to TRBJ1-2; maybe TRBD1 (5 bases). The germline V and J ends were trimmed by 4 bases and 7 bases, with 13 bases remaining between them. CDR1 MDHEN and CDR2 SYDVKM come from the germline V gene. The CDR3 spans 13 residues. CDR3: CASSSAGALGYTF. The CDR3 DNA reads TGTGCCAGCAGTTCTGCCGGGGCGCTTGGCTACACCTTC.

With regard to this clonotype: At one boundary the junction diverges from the germline segment, which might be a read error. This rearrangement joins TRBV7-2 to TRBJ1-2; tentatively, D is TRBD1 (6 bases). Per the germline V gene, CDR1 is SGHTA and CDR2 is FQGNSA. The CDR3 extends over 14 amino acids. CDR3 protein: CASSFTGTNSGYTF. The CDR3 region has the DNA TGTGCCAGCAGCTTTACCGGGACAAACTCTGGCTACACCTTC. The full variable domain, rest sourced from reference TRBV7-2 and TRBJ1-2, is GAGVSQSPSNKVTEKGKDVELRCDPISGHTALYWYRQSLGQGLEFLIYFQGNSAPDKSGLPSDRFSAERTGGSVSTLTIQRTQQEDSAVYLCASSFTGTNSGYTFGSGTRLTVV.

The chain couples TRBV7-2 to TRBJ2-5, with D unclear. Germline V gives CDR1 SGHTA, CDR2 FQGNSA. The CDR3 consists of 17 residues. Trimming removed 3 bases from V and 6 bases from J, with 23 bases in between. CDR3 amino acids: CASSFFLTGPGVQTQYF. The CDR3, as DNA: TGTGCCAGCAGCTTCTTCCTGACCGGGCCGGGCGTCCAGACCCAGTACTTC.

CDR3 loop: CASSPSGLSGANVLTF. The CDR3 DNA follows: TGTGCCAGCAGTCCCTCAGGACTTTCTGGGGCCAACGTCCTGACTTTC. The V call is TRBV12-3 or TRBV12-4, the J call TRBJ2-6, with D perhaps matching TRBD2 (5 bases). The V gene lost 5 bases and the J gene lost 1 base, with 12 bases spanning the gap. This CDR3 has 16 amino acids.

The J gene is TRBJ2-1, the V gene TRBV5-1; no firm D call. Germline CDR1 is SGHRS and CDR2 is YFSETQ. V was cut by 4 bases and J by 4 bases, with 9 bases left in between. CDR3 length: 13 residues. The CDR3 nucleotides are TGCGCCAGCAGCGGAAGGGTATACAATGAGCAGTTCTTC. It translates to CASSGRVYNEQFF.

The chain combines TRBV20-1 with TRBJ2-1; 12 nucleotides match TRBD2. The ends lost 4 bases at V and 9 bases at J; junction bases unmatched: 10. The CDR3 contains 15 residues. Germline V CDR1 and CDR2: DFQATT, SNEGSKA (reference sequence). CDR3 residues: CSAKPTSGRVSEQFF. The CDR3, as DNA: TGCAGTGCTAAACCGACTAGCGGGAGAGTTAGTGAGCAGTTCTTC.

V usage is TRBV7-9 and J usage is TRBJ2-4, with D perhaps TRBD1 (6 bases). TRBJ2-7 matches the DNA end more closely, so the J call is doubtful. Germline V gives CDR1 SEHNR, CDR2 FQNEAQ (reference sequence). CDR3 length: 14 residues. The chain's CDR3 is CASSGVEGAYEQYF. The CDR3 region has the DNA TGTGCCAGCAGCGGCGTAGAGGGGGCCTACGAGCAGTACTTC.

The chain recombines TRBV25-1 with TRBJ2-1, with D unclear. From germline, CDR1 is MGHDK and CDR2 SYGVNS. Trimming took off 6 bases at V and 3 bases at J, with 9 bases between the two ends. CDR3 length equals 13 residues. CDR3 sequence reads: CASSPIGYNEQFF. The CDR3 DNA reads TGTGCCAGCAGCCCTATAGGCTACAATGAGCAGTTCTTC.

The J gene is TRBJ2-2, the V gene TRBV12-3 or TRBV12-4, with 10 bases aligning to TRBD1. The CDR3 totals 17 residues. With V trimmed by 4 bases and J by 0 bases, 5 bases remained unmatched. This CDR3 reads CASSSDRGPANTGELFF. CDR3 in DNA: TGTGCCAGCAGTTCTGACAGGGGGCCCGCGAACACCGGGGAGCTGTTTTTT.

The rearrangement uses TRBV25-1 and TRBJ1-2; TRBD1 is a possible D gene (6 bases). V gave up 3 bases and J gave up 10 bases, with 15 bases separating them. In germline, CDR1 is MGHDK, CDR2 SYGVNS. The CDR3 extends over 13 amino acids. In DNA form, the CDR3 reads TGTGCCAGCAGTGAGTCAGGGGTTTCTGACTACACCTTC. Translating it yields CASSESGVSDYTF.

The rearrangement joins TRBV7-2 to TRBJ2-2; D is possibly TRBD2 (6 bases). The CDR3 is 13 amino acids. V was trimmed by 5 bases and J by 6 bases, leaving 10 bases between them. Per germline, CDR1 SGHTA and CDR2 FQGNSA. The CDR3 DNA sequence: TGTGCCAGCAGCGGACTACCTGCCGGGGAGCTGTTTTTT. This translates into CASSGLPAGELFF.

This clonotype was picked up a small number of times. This sequence may be a read error, since a much larger clone differs from it by one base. The genes are TRBV20-1 and TRBJ1-2, with D unresolved. Germline lookup yields CDR1 DFQATT and CDR2 SNEGSKA (reference sequence). The CDR3 loop spans 12 amino acids. The germline V and J ends were trimmed by 3 bases and 2 bases, with 7 bases remaining between them. Written as DNA, the CDR3 is TGCAGTGCTAGGGTCGAAAACTATGGCTACACCTTC. Its protein is CSARVENYGYTF.

V is TRBV7-2 and J is TRBJ2-1, with 7 bases fitting TRBD2. The CDR3 sequence is 15 residues long. Trimming at V came to 0 bases and at J to 8 bases, leaving 7 bases not matched to a gene. Germline loops: CDR1 SGHTA, CDR2 FQGNSA. The CDR3 loop reads CASSLATSRADEQFF. CDR3 DNA: TGTGCCAGCAGCTTAGCGACTAGCCGGGCGGATGAGCAGTTCTTC.

The V and J genes are TRBV6-1 and TRBJ2-5, with unresolved D. The end of the DNA aligns better with TRBJ2-7, so the J call may be wrong. This CDR3 is built from 12 residues. Germline CDR1 is MNHNS and CDR2 is SASEGT. The DNA of the CDR3 is TGTGCCAGCAGTGAGGTAATTGGCGAGCAGTACTTC. It specifies CASSEVIGEQYF.

The chain carries TRBV7-2 and TRBJ2-7; 8 bases agree with TRBD2. The CDR3 runs to 16 residues. J was trimmed by 2 bases and V by 1 base; bases with no gene match: 7. The germline V gene has CDR1 SGHTA and CDR2 FQGNSA. CDR3 loop: CASSLVSGTVPYEQYF. The CDR3 DNA follows: TGTGCCAGCAGCTTAGTTAGCGGGACTGTACCCTACGAGCAGTACTTC.

In DNA, the CDR3 is TGTGCCAGCACCCTTGGGGGACTCAAGGGAGAGACCCAGTACTTC. It yields the protein CASTLGGLKGETQYF. The V gene is TRBV12-3 or TRBV12-4, the J gene TRBJ2-5; maybe TRBD2 (6 bases). The CDR3 has 15 residues. The germline V and J ends were trimmed by 7 bases and 4 bases, with 19 bases remaining between them.

This chain uses TRBV4-3 with TRBJ2-1; D unresolved. CDR3 size: 15 residues. Germline lookup yields CDR1 LGHNA and CDR2 YSLEER. V lost 4 bases to trimming and J lost 7 bases, with 17 bases between them. For the CDR3, the DNA is TGCGCCAGCAGCCGAGGCGACACCGGGTGGAATGAGCAGTTCTTC. It is translated as CASSRGDTGWNEQFF.

This CDR3 reads CSASLSVGGLYQPQHF. In DNA form, the CDR3 reads TGCAGTGCTTCCCTCTCAGTTGGCGGACTTTATCAGCCCCAGCATTTT. The V gene is TRBV20-1, the J gene TRBJ1-5, with D unresolved. This CDR3 spans 16 amino acids. Trimming removed 5 bases from V and 5 bases from J, with 22 bases in between. In germline, CDR1 is DFQATT, CDR2 SNEGSKA (reference sequence).

Note on this clonotype: An end of the junction does not agree with germline; a read error may underlie this. The chain links TRBV2 to TRBJ2-1; D not certain. Germline assignment: CDR1 SNHLY and CDR2 FYNNEI. The CDR3 totals 10 residues. CDR3 loop: CASSDGERFF. The CDR3 region has the DNA TGTGCCAGCAGTGACGGTGAGCGGTTCTTC.

The chain recombines TRBV7-2 with TRBJ2-3; maybe TRBD1 (5 bases). The length of the CDR3 is 16 residues. Germline CDR1 is SGHTA and CDR2 is FQGNSA. Between the trimmed V and J ends, which lost 2 bases and 1 base, there was a span of 13 bases. CDR3 coding DNA: TGTGCCAGCAGCTTATCCAGGGATGCGGGCACAGATACGCAGTATTTT. Translating gives CASSLSRDAGTDTQYF.

Here the CDR3 DNA reads TGCAGCGTTGACACAGGAGCCACAGATACGCAGTATTTT. Translation gives CSVDTGATDTQYF. The genes are TRBV29-1 and TRBJ2-3, with a possible D match to TRBD1 (5 bases). Germline V gene data show CDR1 as SQVTM and CDR2 as ANQGSEA. Trimming cost V 3 bases and J 2 bases, with 9 bases left between them. This CDR3 contains 13 residues.